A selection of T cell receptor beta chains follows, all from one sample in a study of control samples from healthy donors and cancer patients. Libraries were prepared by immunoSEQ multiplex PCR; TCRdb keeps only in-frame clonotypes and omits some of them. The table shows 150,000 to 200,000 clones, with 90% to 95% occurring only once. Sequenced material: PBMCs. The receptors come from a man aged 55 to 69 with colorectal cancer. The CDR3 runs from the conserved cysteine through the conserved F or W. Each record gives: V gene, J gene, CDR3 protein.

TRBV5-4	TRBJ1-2	CASSTDGVYGYTF
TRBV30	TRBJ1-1	CAWQGQIGTEAFF
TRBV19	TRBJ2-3	CASSIPPTDTQYF
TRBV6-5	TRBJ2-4	CASRLGQGVVIQYF
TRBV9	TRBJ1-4	CASSVAGTGDEKLFF
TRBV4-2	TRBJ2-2	CASSQDPTGELFF
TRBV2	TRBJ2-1	CASSTRVAPYNEQFF
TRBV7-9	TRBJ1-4	CASSPRQGGREKLFF
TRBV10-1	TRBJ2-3	CASSDKTGVMQYF
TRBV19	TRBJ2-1	CASSITNRGRGNEQFF
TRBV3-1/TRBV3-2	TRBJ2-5	CASSQEFAETQYF
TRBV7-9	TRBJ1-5	CASSSDLGPQHF
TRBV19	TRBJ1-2	CASVTRGTAPNYGYTF
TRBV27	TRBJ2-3	CASSLFDPLSTDTQYF
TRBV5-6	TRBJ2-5	CASSLGPNRQAQYF
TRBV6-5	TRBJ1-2	CASRAQGVFYGYTF
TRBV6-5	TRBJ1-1	CASSLDRNTEAFF
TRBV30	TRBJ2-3	CAWSPLGASTDTQYF
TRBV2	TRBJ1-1	CASSEAREREGLNTEAFF
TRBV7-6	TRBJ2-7	CASSLNREGDEQYF
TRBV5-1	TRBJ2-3	CASSGWTRVTDTQYF
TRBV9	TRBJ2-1	CASSAPGTGFNEQFF
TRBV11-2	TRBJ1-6	CASSFRQVYNSPLHF
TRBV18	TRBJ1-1	CASSPRVQGDTEAFF
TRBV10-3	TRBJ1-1	CAISARGQGSPEAFF
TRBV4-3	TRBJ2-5	CASSKGQGREETQYF
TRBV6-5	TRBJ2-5	CASSSKWGAGQETQYF
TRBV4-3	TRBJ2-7	CASSRGTKDSEQYF
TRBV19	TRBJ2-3	CASSTQGEGDTQYF
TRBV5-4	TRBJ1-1	CASSVSGHMNTEAFF
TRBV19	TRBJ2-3	CATKDGSSTDTQYF
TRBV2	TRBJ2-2	CASSLPGQANTGELFF
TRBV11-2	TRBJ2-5	CASSPSGGPWETQYF
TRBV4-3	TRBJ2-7	CASSQAVRGITYEQYF
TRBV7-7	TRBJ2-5	CASSLFRNPGETQYF
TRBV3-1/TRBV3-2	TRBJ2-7	CASSGTVYEQYF
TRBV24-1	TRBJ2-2	CATSDAGTGDTGELFF
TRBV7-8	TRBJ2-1	CASSPGANEQFF